Shown below are 14 T cell receptor beta chains from a single sample sequenced in a study of CD8 T cells in ankylosing spondylitis. TCRdb independently ran MiXCR on the 5' RACE reads; one entry per CDR3 protein. The repertoire holds approximately 220,000 distinct CDR3 sequences, with roughly 24% as singletons. Input material: blood, either unsorted or a sorted T cell fraction (not recorded which). These receptors were taken from a male donor with ankylosing spondylitis or in good health (not recorded which).

The table lists this clonotype with many counts. The rearrangement joins TRBV2 to TRBJ1-1; unclear D gene. Germline values: CDR1 SNHLY, CDR2 FYNNEI. CDR3 length: 13 residues. V was trimmed by 7 bases and J by 6 bases, leaving 15 bases between them. The DNA of the CDR3 is TGTGCCAGCAATGAGGGTAGGTTGGCTGAAGCTTTCTTT. This encodes CASNEGRLAEAFF.

This chain joins TRBV25-1 and TRBJ2-7; D is perhaps TRBD1 (5 bases). The CDR3 runs 14 residues. Trimming took 4 bases from V and 3 from J, leaving 13 bases between them. CDR1 and CDR2 (germline): MGHDK, SYGVNS. CDR3 bases: TGTGCCAGCAGTGGTGTGTCAGGGAACTACGAGCAGTACTTC. This codes for CASSGVSGNYEQYF.

In this sample, this clonotype turned up many times. The gene calls are TRBV5-6 and TRBJ2-5, with D unresolved. The V end was cut by 0 bases, the J end by 6 bases, with 3 bases between. CDR3 length: 11 amino acids. Germline assignment: CDR1 SGHDT and CDR2 YYEEEE. In DNA, the CDR3 is TGTGCCAGCAGCTTGGAAAAGACCCAGTACTTC. Protein sequence: CASSLEKTQYF.

This clonotype appeared many times. The chain couples TRBV20-1 to TRBJ1-2; D gene uncertain. Germline values: CDR1 DFQATT, CDR2 SNEGSKA (reference sequence). The germline V and J ends were trimmed by 5 bases and 3 bases, with 10 bases remaining between them. CDR3 length: 12 amino acids. This CDR3 reads CSARQADYGYTF. The DNA of the CDR3 is TGCAGTGCTCGCCAGGCCGACTATGGCTACACCTTC.

This chain joins TRBV27 and TRBJ2-1; 7 nucleotides match TRBD2. CDR3 size: 16 residues. V shed 4 bases, J shed 8 bases, and the junction held 14 bases outside the gene matches. CDR1 and CDR2 from the germline V gene are MNHEY and SMNVEV (reference sequence). The CDR3 here is CASSSIGMGGPHEQFF. The CDR3 DNA sequence: TGTGCCAGCAGTTCAATTGGGATGGGAGGGCCCCATGAGCAGTTCTTC.

This clonotype occurred a few times. V and J are TRBV20-1 and TRBJ2-3, with 7 bases that match TRBD2. Germline V lookup: CDR1 DFQATT, CDR2 SNEGSKA (reference sequence). The CDR3 runs 15 residues. This chain's CDR3 is CRASDGAGATDTQYF. Here the CDR3 DNA reads TGCAGGGCCTCGGATGGTGCGGGAGCTACAGATACGCAGTATTTT.

The V call is TRBV12-3 or TRBV12-4, the J call TRBJ1-1; no reliable D call. V lost 2 bases, J lost 1 base, and 8 bases lay in between. The CDR3 loop spans 14 amino acids. The CDR3 protein is CASSLSAKNTEAFF. The CDR3 nucleotides read TGTGCCAGCAGTTTATCGGCAAAGAACACTGAAGCTTTCTTT.

This clonotype was observed many times. V usage is TRBV6-1 and J usage is TRBJ2-1, with a weak D call TRBD2 (6 bases). This CDR3 is built from 16 residues. Germline CDR1 MNHNS, CDR2 SASEGT. Trimming took 8 bases from V and 6 from J, leaving 23 bases between them. DNA of the CDR3: TGTGCCAGCTCAGCTGGGACTCCCACTTGGGGCAATGAGCAGTTCTTC. Protein sequence: CASSAGTPTWGNEQFF.

This clonotype was seen only once. The CDR3 loop reads CASSPGQVGSPLHF. Written as DNA, the CDR3 is TGTGCCAGCTCACCAGGACAGGTCGGCTCACCCCTCCACTTT. The V call is TRBV18, the J call TRBJ1-6, with TRBD1 identical over 7 bases. In germline, CDR1 is KGHSH, CDR2 LQKENI. The CDR3 has 14 amino acids. J gave up 10 bases and V 2 bases, and 5 bases lay outside the gene matches.

This rearrangement joins TRBV7-8 to TRBJ2-1; 7 nucleotides line up with TRBD1. The CDR3 runs 15 residues. V gave up 1 base and J gave up 5 bases; unmatched junction bases: 5. Germline-derived CDR1 and CDR2 are SGHVS and FQNEAQ. CDR3 protein: CASSLGQGWNNEQFF. CDR3 nucleotides: TGTGCCAGCAGCTTAGGACAGGGTTGGAACAATGAGCAGTTCTTC.

As for this clonotype: This clone may be a read error of a much larger clone one base away. This rearrangement joins TRBV5-1 to TRBJ2-7; no reliable D call. V was shortened by 0 bases and J by 9 bases, with 16 bases between the two germline ends. CDR1 and CDR2 from the germline V gene are SGHRS and YFSETQ. The CDR3 contains 14 residues. The CDR3 nucleotides read TGCGCCAGCAGCTTGGGGTTTGGGGTTGGCGCGCAGTACTTC. This gives the protein CASSLGFGVGAQYF.

In its sample, this clonotype was seen many times. This sequence joins TRBV12-3 or TRBV12-4 and TRBJ1-5; 7 nucleotides match TRBD1. J was trimmed by 6 bases and V by 5 bases; bases with no gene match: 10. The CDR3 totals 15 residues. CDR3 DNA: TGTGCCAGCAGTCAGGGGGGCGCGGGGGGTCAGCCCCAGCATTTT. Protein product: CASSQGGAGGQPQHF.

In the case of this clonotype: One base away lies a much larger clone, so this may be a sequencing read error. The DNA of the CDR3 is TGCAGTGCTAGAGATCATGGAGGCCAAGAGACCCAGTTCTTC. Translated: CSARDHGGQETQFF. V gene TRBV20-1 combines with J gene TRBJ2-5; D is possibly TRBD2 (5 bases). The closer fit of TRBJ2-1 to the DNA end suggests the J call may be wrong. Germline V lookup: CDR1 DFQATT, CDR2 SNEGSKA (reference sequence). The CDR3 totals 14 residues.

This clonotype was seen ten or more times. This chain links TRBV7-2 with TRBJ1-5; tentatively, D is TRBD1 (5 bases). V was shortened by 1 base and J by 0 bases, with 10 bases between the two germline ends. CDR1 is SGHTA, CDR2 FQGNSA, per germline. The CDR3 is 16 amino acids. The CDR3 protein is CASSLGTRHSNQPQHF. CDR3 DNA: TGTGCCAGCAGCTTAGGGACAAGACATAGCAATCAGCCCCAGCATTTT.